These T cell receptor beta chains were read from a single sample in a study of cytotoxic CD8 clonotypes in ibrutinib-treated CLL. Method: immunoSEQ multiplex PCR; TCRdb's copy keeps in-frame clones and lacks some. The table has tens of thousands of clones, nearly 50% seen once. The source was PBMCs, collected before ibrutinib treatment. The receptors stem from a human donor with chronic lymphocytic leukemia. The CDR3 runs from the conserved cysteine through the conserved F or W. D genes are given only for firm matches. Clone size is not always given. Where it is, it says once, few, many or a class for expanded clones.

J gene: TRBJ1-2; D gene: -; clone size: -; V gene: TRBV19; CDR3 protein: CASSTQLGSYGYTF; CDR3 DNA: TGTGCCAGTAGTACCCAGTTAGGGAGCTATGGCTACACCTTC
J gene: TRBJ2-5; D gene: -; clone size: -; V gene: TRBV5-1; CDR3 protein: CASRVEGETQYF; CDR3 DNA: TGCGCCAGCAGGGTTGAGGGAGAGACCCAGTACTTC
J gene: TRBJ1-3; D gene: TRBD1; clone size: -; V gene: TRBV15; CDR3 protein: CATSRDIRAGGGNTIYF; CDR3 DNA: TGTGCCACCAGCAGAGATATTCGGGCAGGGGGTGGAAACACCATATATTTT
J gene: TRBJ1-2; D gene: -; clone size: -; V gene: TRBV21-1; CDR3 protein: CASKGSETNYGYTF; CDR3 DNA: TGTGCCAGCAAAGGGAGTGAGACTAACTATGGCTACACCTTC
J gene: TRBJ2-3; D gene: TRBD2; clone size: -; V gene: TRBV19; CDR3 protein: CASSRGLAGVRSTDTQYF; CDR3 DNA: TGTGCCAGTAGTCGGGGACTAGCGGGGGTTAGGAGCACAGATACGCAGTATTTT
J gene: TRBJ2-7; D gene: TRBD1; clone size: -; V gene: TRBV19; CDR3 protein: CASRGRDRGSYEQYF; CDR3 DNA: TGTGCCAGTAGGGGCCGGGACAGGGGGTCCTACGAGCAGTACTTC
J gene: TRBJ2-3; D gene: -; clone size: -; V gene: TRBV25-1; CDR3 protein: CASSEHIDPATDTQYF; CDR3 DNA: TGTGCCAGCAGTGAACACATCGACCCTGCGACAGATACGCAGTATTTT
J gene: TRBJ2-3; D gene: -; clone size: -; V gene: TRBV28; CDR3 protein: CATQGLRSADTQYF; CDR3 DNA: TGTGCCACACAGGGTTTAAGGTCGGCAGATACGCAGTATTTT
J gene: TRBJ1-2; D gene: -; clone size: -; V gene: TRBV5-1; CDR3 protein: CASSLRIDPELHGYTF; CDR3 DNA: TGCGCCAGCAGCTTAAGAATCGATCCAGAGCTACATGGCTACACCTTC
J gene: TRBJ2-1; D gene: TRBD1; clone size: many; V gene: TRBV13; CDR3 protein: CASSFLTGRNEQFF; CDR3 DNA: TGTGCCAGCAGCTTTCTGACAGGGAGAAATGAGCAGTTCTTC
J gene: TRBJ2-1; D gene: -; clone size: -; V gene: TRBV4-2; CDR3 protein: CASSQGPGEQFF; CDR3 DNA: TGTGCCAGCAGCCAAGGGCCCGGTGAGCAGTTCTTC
J gene: TRBJ2-7; D gene: -; clone size: once; V gene: TRBV11-3; CDR3 protein: CASSLRPGPYEQYF; CDR3 DNA: TGTGCCAGCAGCTTACGCCCAGGTCCCTACGAGCAGTACTTC
J gene: TRBJ2-1; D gene: -; clone size: -; V gene: TRBV11-1; CDR3 protein: CASSLYEKSMGNEQFF; CDR3 DNA: TGTGCCAGCAGCTTATACGAAAAATCTATGGGAAATGAGCAGTTCTTC
J gene: TRBJ1-3; D gene: TRBD1; clone size: few; V gene: TRBV2; CDR3 protein: CASSATGSGNTIYF; CDR3 DNA: TGTGCCAGCAGCGCGACAGGGTCAGGAAACACCATATATTTT
J gene: TRBJ2-7; D gene: TRBD2; clone size: few; V gene: TRBV19; CDR3 protein: CASSPGRGSREQYF; CDR3 DNA: TGTGCCAGCAGCCCCGGGAGGGGGTCTCGCGAGCAGTACTTC
J gene: TRBJ1-6; D gene: TRBD1; clone size: -; V gene: TRBV10-1; CDR3 protein: CASRETGVSPLHF; CDR3 DNA: TGCGCCAGCAGGGAGACAGGGGTCTCACCCCTCCACTTT
J gene: TRBJ2-1; D gene: -; clone size: -; V gene: TRBV16; CDR3 protein: CASSQFNLGDNEQFF; CDR3 DNA: TGTGCCAGCAGCCAATTCAACCTCGGAGACAATGAGCAGTTCTTC
J gene: TRBJ1-1; D gene: -; clone size: few; V gene: TRBV10-3; CDR3 protein: CAIASNTEAFF; CDR3 DNA: TGTGCCATCGCCTCGAACACTGAAGCTTTCTTT
J gene: TRBJ1-5; D gene: -; clone size: few; V gene: TRBV27; CDR3 protein: CASSLIGTQPQHF; CDR3 DNA: TGTGCCAGCAGTTTAATAGGGACTCAGCCCCAGCATTTT
J gene: TRBJ2-6; D gene: -; clone size: -; V gene: TRBV7-3; CDR3 protein: CASSLAAANVLTF; CDR3 DNA: TGTGCCAGCAGCTTAGCGGCAGCCAACGTCCTGACTTTC
J gene: TRBJ1-5; D gene: -; clone size: medium-sized; V gene: TRBV28; CDR3 protein: CANQRTGGDQPQHF; CDR3 DNA: TGTGCCAACCAACGGACCGGGGGGGATCAGCCCCAGCATTTT
J gene: TRBJ1-6; D gene: -; clone size: -; V gene: TRBV5-6; CDR3 protein: CASSTVQGPNSPLHF; CDR3 DNA: TGTGCCAGCAGCACTGTTCAGGGACCTAATTCACCCCTCCACTTT
J gene: TRBJ2-5; D gene: -; clone size: -; V gene: TRBV19; CDR3 protein: CASSSRSGETQYF; CDR3 DNA: TGTGCCAGTAGTTCCCGTAGTGGGGAGACCCAGTACTTC
J gene: TRBJ1-2; D gene: -; clone size: few; V gene: TRBV28; CDR3 protein: CASSPPGTANNYGYTF; CDR3 DNA: TGTGCCAGCAGTCCCCCCGGGACGGCTAATAACTATGGCTACACCTTC
J gene: TRBJ1-2; D gene: -; clone size: -; V gene: TRBV27; CDR3 protein: CASSPLPTVYGYTF; CDR3 DNA: TGTGCCAGCAGTCCACTCCCGACCGTCTATGGCTACACCTTC
J gene: TRBJ1-3; D gene: -; clone size: few; V gene: TRBV19; CDR3 protein: CASSIAETGNTIYF; CDR3 DNA: TGTGCCAGTAGTATTGCGGAGACTGGAAACACCATATATTTT
J gene: TRBJ1-3; D gene: -; clone size: few; V gene: TRBV5-1; CDR3 protein: CASSQRLGNTIYF; CDR3 DNA: TGCGCCAGCAGCCAGAGGCTCGGAAACACCATATATTTT
J gene: TRBJ2-4; D gene: -; clone size: few; V gene: TRBV5-1; CDR3 protein: CASSFLSGPKNIQYF; CDR3 DNA: TGCGCCAGCAGCTTCCTTTCCGGGCCCAAAAACATTCAGTACTTC
J gene: TRBJ2-7; D gene: -; clone size: -; V gene: TRBV25-1; CDR3 protein: CASSDSLQAYTYEQYF; CDR3 DNA: TGTGCCAGCAGTGATTCCTTGCAGGCTTACACCTACGAGCAGTACTTC
J gene: TRBJ1-6; D gene: -; clone size: -; V gene: TRBV6-1; CDR3 protein: CASSLWLKGGSPLHF; CDR3 DNA: TGTGCCAGCAGTTTATGGTTGAAGGGAGGTTCACCCCTCCACTTT
J gene: TRBJ1-1; D gene: -; clone size: -; V gene: TRBV6-4; CDR3 protein: CASSPMPGSSEAFF; CDR3 DNA: TGTGCCAGCAGCCCAATGCCAGGGAGTTCTGAAGCTTTCTTT
J gene: TRBJ1-1; D gene: -; clone size: -; V gene: TRBV4-1; CDR3 protein: CASSQLRGTEAFF; CDR3 DNA: TGCGCCAGCAGCCAACTAAGGGGGACTGAAGCTTTCTTT
J gene: TRBJ1-6; D gene: -; clone size: -; V gene: TRBV5-6; CDR3 protein: CASRSGYSGDNSPLHF; CDR3 DNA: TGTGCCAGCCGGTCCGGCTATTCGGGGGATAATTCACCCCTCCACTTT
J gene: TRBJ2-7; D gene: TRBD1; clone size: -; V gene: TRBV7-2; CDR3 protein: CASSPRDRVPYEQYF; CDR3 DNA: TGTGCCAGCAGCCCCCGGGACAGGGTCCCCTACGAGCAGTACTTC
J gene: TRBJ2-3; D gene: TRBD1; clone size: -; V gene: TRBV9; CDR3 protein: CASSAGPIGTGVDTQYF; CDR3 DNA: TGTGCCAGCAGCGCCGGCCCTATCGGGACAGGGGTAGATACGCAGTATTTT
J gene: TRBJ2-5; D gene: -; clone size: -; V gene: TRBV10-3; CDR3 protein: CAISVEGETQYF; CDR3 DNA: TGTGCCATCAGTGTCGAGGGAGAGACCCAGTACTTC
J gene: TRBJ2-3; D gene: TRBD2; clone size: -; V gene: TRBV6-4; CDR3 protein: CASSRLAGLTDTQYF; CDR3 DNA: TGTGCCAGCAGTAGACTAGCGGGCCTCACAGATACGCAGTATTTT
J gene: TRBJ1-2; D gene: -; clone size: few; V gene: TRBV7-8; CDR3 protein: CASSALTGGFNGYTF; CDR3 DNA: TGTGCCAGCAGCGCCCTAACCGGCGGCTTTAATGGCTACACCTTC
J gene: TRBJ1-3; D gene: TRBD1; clone size: once; V gene: TRBV6-1; CDR3 protein: CASSEQGVAGNTIYF; CDR3 DNA: TGTGCCAGCAGTGAACAGGGGGTGGCAGGAAACACCATATATTTT
J gene: TRBJ1-5; D gene: -; clone size: -; V gene: TRBV27; CDR3 protein: CASSPRVNQPQHF; CDR3 DNA: TGTGCCAGCAGTCCCCGGGTTAATCAGCCCCAGCATTTT
J gene: TRBJ1-5; D gene: TRBD1; clone size: -; V gene: TRBV5-6; CDR3 protein: CASSLAAGGGPQHF; CDR3 DNA: TGTGCCAGCAGCTTGGCGGCAGGGGGCGGGCCCCAGCATTTT
J gene: TRBJ2-7; D gene: -; clone size: few; V gene: TRBV6-1; CDR3 protein: CASRGGSPRYEQYF; CDR3 DNA: TGTGCCAGCAGGGGGGGATCGCCCCGCTACGAGCAGTACTTC
J gene: TRBJ2-5; D gene: -; clone size: few; V gene: TRBV5-1; CDR3 protein: CASSLAGTTETQYF; CDR3 DNA: TGCGCCAGCAGCTTGGCGGGGACAACAGAGACCCAGTACTTC
J gene: TRBJ2-5; D gene: -; clone size: -; V gene: TRBV7-7; CDR3 protein: CASSVQGGETQYF; CDR3 DNA: TGTGCTAGCAGCGTTCAAGGGGGAGAGACCCAGTACTTC
J gene: TRBJ1-2; D gene: -; clone size: -; V gene: TRBV7-2; CDR3 protein: CASSLREAIGYTF; CDR3 DNA: TGTGCCAGCAGCTTAAGGGAGGCCATTGGCTACACCTTC
J gene: TRBJ1-2; D gene: -; clone size: -; V gene: TRBV27; CDR3 protein: CASSFKGSRYGYTF; CDR3 DNA: TGTGCCAGCAGTTTTAAGGGGAGCCGGTATGGCTACACCTTC
J gene: TRBJ2-3; D gene: TRBD2; clone size: -; V gene: TRBV7-2; CDR3 protein: CASSLKTSGTDTQYF; CDR3 DNA: TGTGCCAGCAGCTTAAAGACTAGCGGCACAGATACGCAGTATTTT
J gene: TRBJ1-6; D gene: -; clone size: -; V gene: TRBV28; CDR3 protein: CASSFSQGLNSPLHF; CDR3 DNA: TGTGCCAGCAGTTTCAGCCAGGGACTAAATTCACCCCTCCACTTT
J gene: TRBJ1-2; D gene: -; clone size: few; V gene: TRBV10-2; CDR3 protein: CASSENRDTGGYTF; CDR3 DNA: TGCGCCAGCAGTGAGAACCGGGACACAGGAGGCTACACCTTC
J gene: TRBJ1-1; D gene: -; clone size: -; V gene: TRBV10-1; CDR3 protein: CASSAGRGTEAFF; CDR3 DNA: TGCGCCAGCAGTGCCGGGCGGGGGACTGAAGCTTTCTTT
J gene: TRBJ1-2; D gene: -; clone size: -; V gene: TRBV19; CDR3 protein: CASQAGGLDFGYTF; CDR3 DNA: TGTGCCAGTCAAGCGGGCGGCCTTGATTTTGGCTACACCTTC
J gene: TRBJ2-3; D gene: -; clone size: -; V gene: TRBV9; CDR3 protein: CASSVADTQYF; CDR3 DNA: TGTGCCAGCAGCGTAGCTGATACGCAGTATTTT
J gene: TRBJ2-2; D gene: -; clone size: -; V gene: TRBV28; CDR3 protein: CASSFGRARGELFF; CDR3 DNA: TGTGCCAGCAGTTTCGGCAGGGCAAGAGGGGAGCTGTTTTTT
J gene: TRBJ2-3; D gene: -; clone size: few; V gene: TRBV27; CDR3 protein: CASSFLGIGTDTQYF; CDR3 DNA: TGTGCCAGCAGTTTTTTAGGGATTGGCACAGATACGCAGTATTTT
J gene: TRBJ1-2; D gene: TRBD1; clone size: few; V gene: TRBV11-2; CDR3 protein: CASSAGQGAAGYTF; CDR3 DNA: TGTGCCAGCAGCGCGGGACAGGGGGCGGCTGGCTACACCTTC